This TCR beta chain was sequenced in a study of T cell responses to AZD1222 COVID-19 vaccine. CDR1 is MNHEY, CDR2 SMNVEV, per germline (reference sequence). The CDR3 is 13 amino acids. V lost 6 bases, J lost 8 bases, and 7 bases stayed unmatched. Study-level results: Baseline seropositivity occurred in only a handful of AZD1222 recipients. Repertoires in all cases were sampled only once the peak T cell response had passed.

This clone showed up just once. Its antigen is not known. This table comes from immunoSEQ multiplex PCR, and its TCRdb copy is limited to in-frame clones, with some not included. Here the sample spans roughly 120,000 clones, more than 75% being singletons. This specimen was peripheral blood, taken 28 days after the second AZD1222 dose. The chain links TRBV27 to TRBJ1-2; 9 bases are shared with TRBD1. This receptor was taken from an adult who received the AZD1222 COVID-19 vaccine. The CDR3 DNA is TGTGCCAGCAGCCCGGGACAGGGTTCAGGCTACACCTTC. Protein sequence: CASSPGQGSGYTF.